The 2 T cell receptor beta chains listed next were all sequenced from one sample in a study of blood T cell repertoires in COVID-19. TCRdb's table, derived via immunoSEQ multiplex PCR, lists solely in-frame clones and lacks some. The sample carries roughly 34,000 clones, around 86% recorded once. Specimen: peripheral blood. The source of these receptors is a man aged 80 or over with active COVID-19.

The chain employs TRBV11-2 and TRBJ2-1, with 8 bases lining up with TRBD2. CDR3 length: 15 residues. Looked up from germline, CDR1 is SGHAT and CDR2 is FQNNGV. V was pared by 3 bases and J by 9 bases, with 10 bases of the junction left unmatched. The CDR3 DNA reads TGTGCCAGCAGCTTGGGTCGGGAGGGCCTCGGTGAGCAGTTCTTC. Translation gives CASSLGREGLGEQFF.

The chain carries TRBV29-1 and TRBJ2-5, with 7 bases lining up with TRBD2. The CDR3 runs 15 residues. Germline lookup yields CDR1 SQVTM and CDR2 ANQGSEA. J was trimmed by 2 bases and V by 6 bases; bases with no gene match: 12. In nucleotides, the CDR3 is TGCAGCGTATCAGCGGCTAGCGGATTTCAAGAGACCCAGTACTTC. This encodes CSVSAASGFQETQYF. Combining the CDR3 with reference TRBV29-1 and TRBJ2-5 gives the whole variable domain SAVISQKPSRDICQRGTSLTIQCQVDSQVTMMFWYRQQPGQSLTLIATANQGSEATYESGFVIDKFPISRPNLTFSTLTVSNMSPEDSSIYLCSVSAASGFQETQYFGPGTRLLVL.